The clone carrying this TCR beta chain has a handful of counts. The junction differs from germline at one of its ends, possibly a read error. The CDR3 covers 16 residues. CDR1 SSHAT and CDR2 FNYEAQ come from the germline V gene (reference sequence). Full-length variable regions came from constant-region reverse primers plus semi-nested Nested Universal Primer A PCR. Each CDR3 protein gets one entry after TCRdb re-called the 5' RACE reads with MiXCR. The data contain approximately 7,000 distinct CDR3 sequences, about 50% of them seen just once; the ten biggest clones take up 3%. The rearrangement links TRBV7-7 to TRBJ2-4; 8 bases fit TRBD2. Sequenced material: naive CD4+ T cells sorted from a lymph node. Subset specified: naive CD4+ T cells, CD4+CD45RA+CD25-. This clonotype was obtained from a female donor with breast cancer. CDR3 in amino acids: CASSIRRGVAKNIQYF. CDR3 nucleotide sequence: TGTGCTAGCAGCATCCGGCGGGGGGTAGCCAAAAACATTCAGTACTTC.